This entry concerns a single T cell receptor (beta chain). Its specificity is not known. Germline V gene data show CDR1 as MDHEN and CDR2 as SYDVKM. This CDR3 comprises 18 residues. V lost 6 bases and J lost 4, with 22 bases in between. This sample stems from a study of cytomegalovirus exposure and HLA in healthy donors. Study-level findings and limits: About 90% or about 30% of the time was how often most TCR beta V segments were productive, according to an earlier analysis. Among donors in an Asian-associated ancestry cluster, a later analysis reportedly found fewer N-insertions than the roughly 650-donor mean. Reported findings show TCR beta sequences accurately forecast HLA-A and HLA-B alleles in most subjects.

The PCR ran on 60 Vbeta and 13 Jbeta primers. Authors' processing steps: A follow-up analysis tallied approximately 85 million unique TCR beta chains, about 10 million shared. The data were produced by immunoSEQ multiplex PCR, yet TCRdb's version contains in-frame clones alone and is incomplete. V and J calls plus clone size are reproduced from that table; the DNA served to infer D and trimming. This table has about 200,000 clones, about 12% appearing once. The specimen was PBMCs. The rearrangement links TRBV28 to TRBJ2-6, with D perhaps TRBD1 (6 bases). The sequence came from a middle-aged man in good health and CMV-seropositive. CDR3: CASSRAWQTGTGANVLTF. The CDR3 DNA sequence: TGTGCCAGCAGCCGAGCTTGGCAAACAGGGACCGGGGCCAACGTCCTGACTTTC.